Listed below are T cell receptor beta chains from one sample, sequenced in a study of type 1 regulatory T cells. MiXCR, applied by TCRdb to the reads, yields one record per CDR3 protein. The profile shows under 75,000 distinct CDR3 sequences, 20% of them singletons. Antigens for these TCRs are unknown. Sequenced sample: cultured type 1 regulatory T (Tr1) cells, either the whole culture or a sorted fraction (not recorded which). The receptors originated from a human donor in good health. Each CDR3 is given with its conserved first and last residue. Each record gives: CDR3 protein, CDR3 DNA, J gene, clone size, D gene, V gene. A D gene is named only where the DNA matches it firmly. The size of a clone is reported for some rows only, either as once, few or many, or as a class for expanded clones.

CASRGTGAYEQYF | TGTGCCAGCAGAGGGACAGGGGCCTACGAGCAGTACTTC | TRBJ2-7 | - | TRBD1 | TRBV28
CASSLRAYNEQFF | TGTGCCAGCAGCCTTAGGGCTTACAATGAGCAGTTCTTC | TRBJ2-1 | many | - | TRBV7-3
CASSFGGGPDTQYF | TGTGCCAGCAGCTTCGGGGGAGGGCCCGATACGCAGTATTTT | TRBJ2-3 | - | TRBD2 | TRBV28
CASSLAVGLANEQFF | TGTGCCAGCAGCTTGGCGGTTGGGCTAGCCAATGAGCAGTTCTTC | TRBJ2-1 | many | - | TRBV5-5
CSVEGLSSYEQYF | TGCAGCGTTGAGGGACTTAGCTCCTACGAGCAGTACTTC | TRBJ2-7 | few | - | TRBV29-1
CATSRDSSYNEQFF | TGTGCCACTAGCCGGGACAGCTCCTACAATGAGCAGTTCTTC | TRBJ2-1 | many | TRBD1 | TRBV10-3
CACSLDSNQPQHF | TGTGCCTGTTCCCTTGACTCGAATCAGCCCCAGCATTTT | TRBJ1-5 | few | - | TRBV30
CASSPRVSGEQFF | TGCGCCAGCAGCCCCAGAGTCTCCGGCGAGCAGTTCTTC | TRBJ2-1 | many | - | TRBV5-1
CASSLTDYGYTF | TGTGCCAGCAGCTTGACAGACTATGGCTACACCTTC | TRBJ1-2 | many | - | TRBV7-9
CASSYIGREQFF | TGTGCCAGCAGCTATATAGGACGTGAGCAGTTCTTC | TRBJ2-1 | - | - | TRBV7-2
CASSLRTNLYEQYF | TGTGCCAGCAGCCTGCGGACAAACCTCTACGAGCAGTACTTC | TRBJ2-7 | - | - | TRBV7-8
CRTGRNTEAFF | TGCAGGACCGGACGGAACACTGAAGCTTTCTTT | TRBJ1-1 | - | - | TRBV20-1
CSVEDGHRVGGYTF | TGCAGCGTTGAAGATGGGCACAGGGTCGGTGGCTACACCTTC | TRBJ1-2 | many | - | TRBV29-1
CASSLDRLAEQYF | TGTGCCAGCAGCTTAGATAGGCTAGCAGAGCAGTACTTC | TRBJ2-7 | - | - | TRBV11-3
CASSFGTGYVNTEAFF | TGCGCCAGCAGCTTTGGTACAGGGTATGTGAACACTGAAGCTTTCTTT | TRBJ1-1 | few | - | TRBV5-1
CASSLDTGTDTQYF | TGCGCCAGCAGCTTGGACACGGGGACAGATACGCAGTATTTT | TRBJ2-3 | few | - | TRBV5-1
CASSQGGSYTDTQYF | TGTGCCAGCAGCCAAGGGGGGAGTTACACAGATACGCAGTATTTT | TRBJ2-3 | - | - | TRBV13
CSVGPSSREAFF | TGCAGCGTTGGCCCTAGTAGTAGGGAAGCTTTCTTT | TRBJ1-1 | - | - | TRBV29-1
CASSQATGLQNEQYF | TGCGCCAGCAGCCAGGCGACCGGGCTCCAAAACGAGCAGTACTTC | TRBJ2-7 | many | - | TRBV4-3
CASSLSVTYGYTF | TGTGCCAGCAGCTTAAGCGTTACCTATGGCTACACCTTC | TRBJ1-2 | - | - | TRBV11-2
CASSVAPDGAYEQYF | TGTGCCAGCAGCGTAGCCCCGGACGGAGCCTACGAGCAGTACTTC | TRBJ2-7 | few | - | TRBV9
CASSATSGISNEQFF | TGTGCCAGCAGCGCCACTAGCGGGATTTCCAATGAGCAGTTCTTC | TRBJ2-1 | few | TRBD2 | TRBV9
CASSSGALSSYEQYF | TGTGCCAGCAGCTCGGGGGCCCTGAGCTCCTACGAGCAGTACTTC | TRBJ2-7 | few | - | TRBV5-8
CASSPDVHGQYF | TGTGCCAGCAGCCCGGACGTACACGGGCAGTACTTC | TRBJ2-7 | few | - | TRBV12-3/TRBV12-4
CASSLQSYEQYF | TGTGCCAGCAGCCTTCAATCCTACGAGCAGTACTTC | TRBJ2-7 | few | - | TRBV13
CASSYAASTDTQYF | TGTGCCAGCAGTTACGCGGCGTCCACAGATACGCAGTATTTT | TRBJ2-3 | - | - | TRBV6-5
CASSLGPTNEKLFF | TGTGCCAGCAGCTTAGGCCCAACTAATGAAAAACTGTTTTTT | TRBJ1-4 | - | - | TRBV7-6
CSASAPSYEQYF | TGCAGCGCATCAGCCCCTTCCTACGAGCAGTACTTC | TRBJ2-7 | - | - | TRBV29-1
CASSRDPTGDTQYF | TGTGCCAGCAGCAGGGACCCGACGGGGGATACGCAGTATTTT | TRBJ2-3 | - | - | TRBV3-1